The clone carrying this T cell receptor beta chain was detected only a few times. As yet, its antigen is unknown. These data are taken from a study of T cell repertoires in cytomegalovirus infection. Across the study: It was recently identified HLA-C-restricted and well-studied HLA-B-restricted CMV epitopes that the study used. Both CMV infection and a matching HLA type were indicated by public TCR beta signatures.

Study findings and constraints: Across the ex vivo response, the dominant clonotypes were HLA-C-restricted CMV-specific TCR beta clonotypes. Pooled public TCR beta family frequency picked out CMV carriers with the relevant HLA.

TCRdb independently ran MiXCR on the reads; one entry per CDR3 protein. The data contain about 830,000 distinct CDR3 sequences, about 30% of them singletons. This clonotype was sampled from a human donor in good health (CMV status not recorded). Some clones in this sample may be carry-over from other donors' samples. The sequences come from cultured CD8+ T cells from PBMCs, collected from culture after CMV antigen stimulation.

The CDR3 sequence: CASSLGQLTTGELFF. CDR3 nucleotide sequence: TGTGCCAGCAGCTTGGGACAGTTAACCACCGGGGAGCTGTTTTTT. The J gene is TRBJ2-2, the V gene TRBV7-6; 7 bases are a match to TRBD1. Germline CDR1 reads SGHVS; CDR2 reads FNYEAQ. The CDR3 extends over 15 amino acids. V shed 3 bases, J shed 4 bases, and the junction held 5 bases outside the gene matches.